The 11 T cell receptor beta chains below all came from one sample that was sequenced in a study of cytomegalovirus exposure and HLA in healthy donors. PCR involved 60 Vbeta and 13 Jbeta primers. The repertoire was sequenced with immunoSEQ multiplex PCR; TCRdb's copy has only in-frame clones and lacks some. The clone table shows fewer than 200,000 clones, with the ten largest holding under 6.5%. Material for sequencing was PBMCs. These receptors originate from a man in his thirties or forties in good health and CMV-seronegative.

V usage is TRBV10-3 and J usage is TRBJ2-7, with 8 bases fitting TRBD1. The CDR3 consists of 13 residues. The V gene end was trimmed by 5 bases and the J gene end by 0 bases; junction bases not matched to a gene: 0. Germline V lookup: CDR1 ENHRY, CDR2 SYGVKD. The CDR3 sequence is CAISTGGSYEQYF. In DNA, the CDR3 is TGTGCCATCAGTACAGGGGGCTCCTACGAGCAGTACTTC.

The V call is TRBV30, the J call TRBJ1-2, with D perhaps matching TRBD1 (5 bases). The CDR3 totals 14 residues. The ends were cut back, 7 bases at V and 2 bases at J, with 17 bases in the middle. Germline V gives CDR1 GTSNPN, CDR2 SVGIG (reference sequence). The CDR3 DNA is TGTGCCTCCCCAGTAGGACACATAAACTATGGCTACACCTTC. Amino acid sequence: CASPVGHINYGYTF.

The rearrangement links TRBV19 to TRBJ2-3; D possibly corresponds to TRBD2 (5 bases). The CDR3 runs to 18 residues. In germline, CDR1 is LNHDA, CDR2 SQIVND (reference sequence). Trimming removed 5 bases from V and 2 bases from J, with 23 bases in between. The CDR3 DNA reads as TGTGCCAGTAGTTCCCCCGGGGTCGCCCTCAGGCCCACAGATACGCAGTATTTT. It translates to CASSSPGVALRPTDTQYF.

CDR3 bases: TGTGCCAGTAGACAGGGGGCCTATAATTCACCCCTCCACTTT. This sequence encodes CASRQGAYNSPLHF. This chain uses TRBV27 with TRBJ1-6; 9 bases match TRBD1. Germline V CDR1 and CDR2: MNHEY, SMNVEV (reference sequence). The CDR3 is 14 amino acids. J was trimmed by 2 bases and V by 9 bases; bases with no gene match: 2.

The chain has TRBV19 and TRBJ2-6; 7 bases align to TRBD2. The germline gives CDR1 LNHDA, CDR2 SQIVND (reference sequence). The CDR3 is made up of 20 amino acids. V was clipped by 6 bases and J by 1 base; unmatched bases: 18. The CDR3 loop reads CASRGMGRARLDSGANVLTF. CDR3 nucleotide sequence: TGTGCCAGTAGGGGTATGGGGAGGGCTCGTCTAGATTCTGGGGCCAACGTCCTGACTTTC.

The chain joins TRBV7-9 to TRBJ2-2; TRBD2 matches 11 bases. V lost 5 bases, J lost 1 base, and 6 bases stayed unmatched. The CDR3 sequence is 17 residues long. Germline V gene sequence: CDR1 SEHNR, CDR2 FQNEAQ (reference sequence). The CDR3 DNA reads TGTGCCAGCAGCCCTCGAGGGACTAGCGGGAACACCGGGGAGCTGTTTTTT. It codes for CASSPRGTSGNTGELFF.

The gene calls are TRBV27 and TRBJ2-1; D ambiguous. V lost 6 bases and J 3 bases, leaving 12 bases between the germline ends. The CDR3 is 14 amino acids. The germline CDR1 and CDR2 sequences are MNHEY and SMNVEV (reference sequence). For the CDR3, the DNA is TGTGCCAGCAGGGTTGGCAGAAACTACAATGAGCAGTTCTTC. It is translated as CASRVGRNYNEQFF.

About this clone itself: The junction does not match germline at one end; this may be a read error. V is TRBV11-2 and J is TRBJ1-2; the D gene is possibly TRBD1 (5 bases). Germline V gene lookup returns CDR1 SGHAT and CDR2 FQNNGV. The CDR3 is 14 residues long. The CDR3 reads CAISLAGGGYGYTF. The CDR3 DNA reads TGTGCCATCAGCTTAGCGGGGGGTGGGTATGGCTACACCTTC.

The J gene is TRBJ1-5, the V gene TRBV30; D not resolved. The CDR3 is 14 residues long. Trimming took off 1 base at V and 0 bases at J, with 7 bases between the two ends. Germline V lookup: CDR1 GTSNPN, CDR2 SVGIG (reference sequence). The CDR3 sequence: CAWSAQISNQPQHF. The CDR3 region has the DNA TGTGCCTGGAGTGCACAGATTAGCAATCAGCCCCAGCATTTT.

The chain joins TRBV10-3 to TRBJ2-2; 13 bases are a match to TRBD2. The germline gives CDR1 ENHRY, CDR2 SYGVKD. This CDR3 region has 19 residues. J lost 4 bases, V lost 0 bases, and 8 bases had no gene match. The CDR3 loop is CAISESGLAGVGGTGELFF. Written as DNA, the CDR3 is TGTGCCATCAGTGAGTCAGGACTAGCGGGAGTTGGAGGCACCGGGGAGCTGTTTTTT.

The J gene is TRBJ1-4, the V gene TRBV4-2, with TRBD1 matching over 8 bases. The ends lost 3 bases at V and 7 bases at J; junction bases unmatched: 4. Germline assignment: CDR1 LGHNA and CDR2 YNFKEQ. This CDR3 contains 14 residues. CDR3 protein: CASSQGQAGEKLFF. CDR3 coding DNA: TGTGCCAGCAGCCAGGGACAGGCAGGTGAAAAACTGTTTTTT.